The 26 T cell receptor beta chains below come from one sample, sequenced in a study of T cells in Graves' hyperthyroidism and ophthalmopathy. Amplification yielded TCR beta CDR3 regions, with RNA transcripts as the source. HTBI primers were employed in a first-round RT-PCR of the TCR CDR3. From the multiplex PCR reads, TCRdb called clonotypes with MiXCR, one entry per CDR3 protein. The repertoire holds fewer than 250,000 distinct CDR3 sequences, with 16% as singletons. The material sequenced was blood. Every receptor here comes from a woman under 30 with Graves' ophthalmopathy.

The chain is built from TRBV20-1 and TRBJ2-3, with 14 bases aligning to TRBD2. Germline loops: CDR1 DFQATT, CDR2 SNEGSKA (reference sequence). The CDR3 length is 16 residues. V was clipped by 6 bases and J by 2 bases; unmatched bases: 7. For the CDR3, the DNA is TGCAGTGCGGAACGGACTAGCGGGGGGTCCACAGATACGCAGTATTTT. This sequence encodes CSAERTSGGSTDTQYF.

This clonotype was observed a handful of times. One end of the junction fails to match germline, which may point to a read error. J is TRBJ1-6 and V is TRBV6-2 or TRBV6-3; 8 nucleotides align to TRBD1. The germline V gene encodes CDR1 MNHEY and CDR2 SVGEGT. The CDR3 sequence is 15 residues long. DNA for the CDR3: TGTGCCAGCAGCTACATTACAGGGGGTGGTTCACCCCTCCGCTTT. Its protein product is CASSYITGGGSPLRF.

This clonotype was observed many times. The chain carries TRBV5-8 and TRBJ2-5; D is ambiguous. Germline V CDR1 and CDR2: SGHTS, YDEGEE. This CDR3 region has 13 residues. V gave up 5 bases and J gave up 1 base, with 9 bases separating them. The DNA for the CDR3 is TGTGCCAGCAGTAGTCCGGTCCAAGAGACCCAGTACTTC. Protein sequence: CASSSPVQETQYF.

This chain links TRBV19 with TRBJ2-3; a weak D match, TRBD1 (5 bases). Germline loops: CDR1 LNHDA, CDR2 SQIVND (reference sequence). V was trimmed by 6 bases and J by 1 base, leaving 5 bases between them. This CDR3 region has 12 residues. In DNA form, the CDR3 reads TGTGCCAGTAGAGGGGGCACAGATACGCAGTATTTT. This encodes CASRGGTDTQYF.

This clonotype was observed at least ten times. The chain carries TRBV7-8 and TRBJ2-7; 11 positions agree with TRBD1. The CDR3 has 17 residues. Germline V gives CDR1 SGHVS, CDR2 FQNEAQ. With V trimmed by 1 base and J by 2 bases, 7 bases remained unmatched. The CDR3 loop reads CASSLGGWGQGAYEQYF. CDR3 coding DNA: TGTGCCAGCAGCTTAGGAGGATGGGGACAGGGGGCCTACGAGCAGTACTTC.

The table lists this clonotype with a count of one. Possible read error: a much larger clone is one base away. V and J are TRBV28 and TRBJ1-3; perhaps TRBD1 as D (5 bases). In germline, CDR1 is MDHEN, CDR2 SYDVKM. The CDR3 is made up of 14 amino acids. The CDR3 bases are TGTGCCAGCAGTTTCGGGGCCACTGGAAACACCATGTATTTT. Its translation: CASSFGATGNTMYF.

This clonotype showed up many times. The chain uses TRBV28 and TRBJ2-1, with 10 bases aligning to TRBD2. CDR3 length: 18 amino acids. Trimming took 5 bases from V and 2 from J; bases not matched to a gene: 12. Germline assignment: CDR1 MDHEN and CDR2 SYDVKM. Here the CDR3 DNA reads TGTGCCAGCAGTCCACGATTAGGGACTAGCGCCGCCTACAATGAGCAGTTCTTC. This translates into CASSPRLGTSAAYNEQFF.

In this sample, this clonotype turned up many times. The V gene is TRBV7-9, the J gene TRBJ2-1; 7 bases match TRBD1. Germline CDR1 SEHNR, CDR2 FQNEAQ (reference sequence). V lost 5 bases and J lost 7; bases outside the gene matches: 5. This CDR3 contains 13 residues. The CDR3 region is CASSHTGENEQFF. In DNA form, the CDR3 reads TGTGCCAGCAGCCACACAGGGGAGAATGAGCAGTTCTTC. The full variable domain, in which reference TRBV7-9 and TRBJ2-1 provide the parts outside the CDR3, is DTGVSQNPRHKITKRGQNVTFRCDPISEHNRLYWYRQTLGQGPEFLTYFQNEAQLEKSRLLSDRFSAERPKGSFSTLEIQRTEQGDSAMYLCASSHTGENEQFFGPGTRLTVL.

The chain employs TRBV20-1 and TRBJ2-7; TRBD2 matches 10 bases. J was trimmed by 5 bases and V by 6 bases; bases with no gene match: 13. Germline CDR1 is DFQATT and CDR2 is SNEGSKA (reference sequence). The CDR3 consists of 15 residues. The CDR3 region has the DNA TGCAGTGCAGCGGGAGCGGGGGGGCCAATAAACGAGCAGTACTTC. The encoded protein is CSAAGAGGPINEQYF.

This clonotype has at least ten counts. The chain couples TRBV6-1 to TRBJ2-7; 9 bases align to TRBD1. Trimming removed 5 bases from V and 5 bases from J; junction bases left unmatched: 13. In germline, CDR1 is MNHNS, CDR2 SASEGT. This CDR3 has 16 amino acids. The CDR3 nucleotides are TGTGCCAGCAGTTGGTATCCTCGGGACAGGGAAAACGAGCAGTACTTC. Residues: CASSWYPRDRENEQYF.

V and J are TRBV3-1 and TRBJ2-5, with TRBD2 identical over 10 bases. Germline trimming cut 4 bases from V and 12 bases from J; bases unmatched to any gene: 5. Germline CDR1 and CDR2: LGHDT and YNNKEL (reference sequence). The CDR3 runs 12 residues. The CDR3 DNA reads TGTGCCAGCAGCCCAAGCGGGAGGGGGGAGTACTTC. It translates to CASSPSGRGEYF.

The table lists this clonotype with many counts. V and J are TRBV6-2 or TRBV6-3 and TRBJ1-5; no reliable D call. V dropped 2 bases and J dropped 7 bases, with 6 bases sitting between them. CDR3 length: 12 amino acids. The V gene's germline CDR1 is MNHEY and CDR2 SVGEGT. The CDR3 bases are TGTGCCAGCAGTTACGGGCGACAGCCCCAGCATTTT. It specifies CASSYGRQPQHF.

Concerning this clonotype: A read error may be the cause here, since a much bigger clone is one base away. The chain uses TRBV6-2 or TRBV6-3 and TRBJ2-4; 7 bases match TRBD1. The germline CDR1 and CDR2 sequences are MNHEY and SVGEGT. The CDR3 totals 15 residues. The CDR3 loop is CASSPGQLAKNIQHF. The CDR3 coding sequence is TGTGCCAGCAGTCCGGGACAGCTAGCCAAAAACATTCAGCACTTC.

Many counts were recorded for this clonotype. The chain recombines TRBV16 with TRBJ2-7; 10 bases are shared with TRBD1. V shed 4 bases, J shed 9 bases, and the junction held 6 bases outside the gene matches. Germline V lookup: CDR1 KGHSY, CDR2 FQNENV. CDR3 length: 13 residues. Here the CDR3 DNA reads TGTGCCAGCAGCCGAGGGACAGGGGAACTGCAGTACTTC. Its translation is CASSRGTGELQYF.

This clonotype was seen ten or more times. The chain recombines TRBV4-2 with TRBJ2-5, with 11 bases lining up with TRBD2. This CDR3 is built from 16 residues. Per the germline V gene, CDR1 is LGHNA and CDR2 is YNFKEQ. Trimming removed 0 bases from V and 5 bases from J; junction bases left unmatched: 5. The CDR3 bases are TGTGCCAGCAGCCAAGAGTTAACTAGCGGGGGCGAGACCCAGTACTTC. It translates to CASSQELTSGGETQYF.

This clonotype was counted many times. V and J are TRBV7-9 and TRBJ2-3; D not certain. Germline V CDR1 and CDR2: SEHNR, FQNEAQ (reference sequence). V gave up 1 base and J gave up 2 bases, with 7 bases separating them. The CDR3 extends over 14 amino acids. The CDR3 DNA follows: TGTGCCAGCAGCTTAGTCGGCACCACAGATACGCAGTATTTT. It translates to CASSLVGTTDTQYF.

The sample holds many counts of this clonotype. This sequence joins TRBV11-2 and TRBJ1-2; no firm D call. Germline-derived CDR1 and CDR2 are SGHAT and FQNNGV. The V end lost 3 bases, the J end lost 4 bases, and 15 bases lay between the germline ends. The CDR3 contains 15 residues. In DNA form, the CDR3 reads TGTGCCAGCAGCTTCTTAAACACAATAATCTATGGCTACACCTTC. This encodes CASSFLNTIIYGYTF.

This clonotype came up many times. This chain uses TRBV20-1 with TRBJ2-3, with 16 bases matching TRBD2. In germline, CDR1 is DFQATT, CDR2 SNEGSKA (reference sequence). V dropped 6 bases and J dropped 2; count of bases not matched to a gene: 8. The CDR3 length is 17 residues. This CDR3 is CSAAAGTSGRATDTQYF. CDR3 sequence (DNA): TGCAGTGCCGCCGCCGGGACTAGCGGGAGGGCCACAGATACGCAGTATTTT.

This clonotype was seen at least ten times. The J gene is TRBJ1-2, the V gene TRBV30; no clear D gene. The ends were cut back, 0 bases at V and 6 bases at J, with 8 bases in the middle. Germline CDR1 reads GTSNPN; CDR2 reads SVGIG (reference sequence). The CDR3 consists of 12 residues. As DNA, the CDR3 is TGTGCCTGGAGTGTAACCGCACATGGCTACACCTTC. The encoded protein is CAWSVTAHGYTF.

This clonotype was picked up many times. V gene TRBV6-6 combines with J gene TRBJ1-6; D unclear. The CDR3 is 17 residues long. Deletions cut 2 bases from V and 0 bases from J, with 11 bases between. Germline loops: CDR1 MNHNY, CDR2 SVGAGI (reference sequence). The CDR3 DNA reads as TGTGCCAGCAGTTACCGGCCTGTGAGCTCCTATAATTCACCCCTCCACTTT. Translating gives CASSYRPVSSYNSPLHF.

The chain joins TRBV28 to TRBJ1-5; TRBD1 agrees at 12 bases. CDR3 length: 18 residues. V gave up 4 bases and J gave up 4 bases; unmatched junction bases: 11. Germline values: CDR1 MDHEN, CDR2 SYDVKM. The CDR3 loop reads CASSSLGTGGGSNQPQHF. The CDR3 DNA reads TGTGCCAGCAGTTCTCTCGGGACAGGGGGCGGATCGAATCAGCCCCAGCATTTT.

This clonotype was seen many times. The rearrangement uses TRBV10-1 and TRBJ2-7; perhaps TRBD1 as D (6 bases). Germline V CDR1 and CDR2: WNHNN, SYGVQD (reference sequence). The CDR3 contains 14 residues. With 0 bases removed from V and 3 bases from J, the gap between germline ends came to 9 bases. CDR3 sequence (DNA): TGCGCCAGCAGTGAGTCCACAGGGAACTACGAGCAGTACTTC. Its protein product is CASSESTGNYEQYF.

This clonotype appeared many times. The chain joins TRBV9 to TRBJ2-7; a possible D gene is TRBD2 (5 bases). The ends were cut back, 3 bases at V and 0 bases at J, with 10 bases in the middle. Germline V CDR1 and CDR2: SGDLS, YYNGEE. This CDR3 comprises 14 residues. The CDR3 DNA sequence: TGTGCCAGCAGCGGAGCGGATAGCTCCTACGAGCAGTACTTC. This codes for CASSGADSSYEQYF.

This clonotype was observed many times. The rearrangement links TRBV12-5 to TRBJ2-1; D is unresolved. Germline V gene data show CDR1 as LGHNT and CDR2 as FRNRAP. V dropped 1 base and J dropped 9 bases, with 16 bases sitting between them. This CDR3 is built from 15 residues. The CDR3 loop reads CASGLDMRGPGEQFF. The CDR3 nucleotides are TGTGCTAGTGGTTTGGACATGAGAGGCCCTGGTGAGCAGTTCTTC. The full variable domain, with the rest looked up from reference TRBV12-5 and TRBJ2-1, is DARVTQTPRHKVTEMGQEVTMRCQPILGHNTVFWYRQTMMQGLELLAYFRNRAPLDDSGMPKDRFSAEMPDATLATLKIQPSEPRDSAVYFCASGLDMRGPGEQFFGPGTRLTVL.

The rearrangement links TRBV28 to TRBJ2-1; 10 bases match TRBD2. Looked up from germline, CDR1 is MDHEN and CDR2 is SYDVKM. Trimming at V came to 2 bases and at J to 4 bases, leaving 11 bases not matched to a gene. CDR3 length: 18 residues. Written as DNA, the CDR3 is TGTGCCAGCAGTTTAGTGTCGGGAGCTAGCGGGAGATACAATGAGCAGTTCTTC. Translating it yields CASSLVSGASGRYNEQFF.

Details on this clonotype: One end of the junction does not line up with germline, which may come from a read error. This rearrangement joins TRBV5-1 to TRBJ1-1; 8 nucleotides line up with TRBD1. There are 13 residues in the CDR3. Germline V gene lookup returns CDR1 SGHRS and CDR2 YFSETQ. CDR3 protein: CANSSPGGAEAFF. The CDR3 bases are TGCGCCAACAGCTCACCAGGGGGCGCTGAAGCTTTCTTT. Full variable domain (remainder filled in from reference TRBV5-1 and TRBJ1-1): KAGVTQTPRYLIKTRGQQVTLSCSPISGHRSVSWYQQTPGQGLQFLFEYFSETQRNKGNFPGRFSGRQFSNSRSEMNVSTLELGDSALYLCANSSPGGAEAFFGQGTRLTVV.